The 23 T cell receptor beta chains below all came from one sample that was sequenced in a study of cytomegalovirus exposure and HLA in healthy donors (dated by TCRdb to between 2016 and 2019). The method was the immunoSEQ multiplex PCR assay. For the multiplex PCR, a mixture combining 60 forward primers for TCR Vbeta segments and 13 reverse primers for TCR Jbeta segments was used. TCRdb took over this immuneACCESS table, retaining in-frame rearrangements with V and J assigned. Such tables are incomplete; in checked studies, under half of the missing clones stem from an unresolved V gene, and the remainder is unexplained. This sample is represented by 180,000 or so clones; 55% to 65% of them were singletons. The biggest ten clones account for roughly 2.9% of the sample. Sequences were obtained from PBMCs. Receptor source: a man aged 35 to 55 in good health and CMV-seronegative.

This chain links TRBV4-2 with TRBJ2-3; tentatively, D is TRBD1 (5 bases). The V gene lost 0 bases and the J gene lost 6 bases, with 10 bases spanning the gap. This CDR3 is 14 amino acids long. Germline values: CDR1 LGHNA, CDR2 YNFKEQ. In DNA, the CDR3 is TGTGCCAGCAGCCAAGAAAAGGGGCGGGATACGCAGTATTTT. Translated: CASSQEKGRDTQYF.

V and J are TRBV5-1 and TRBJ2-7, with TRBD2 matching over 8 bases. Germline assignment: CDR1 SGHRS and CDR2 YFSETQ. CDR3 size: 15 residues. Germline trimming cut 4 bases from V and 5 bases from J; bases unmatched to any gene: 11. The CDR3 bases are TGCGCCAGCAGCATTGGGACTAGGGAAGCCGACGAGCAGTACTTC. Protein sequence: CASSIGTREADEQYF.

There are a few counts of this clone. CDR3 sequence reads: CASSQDKSSYEQYF. The CDR3 nucleotides are TGCGCCAGCAGCCAAGACAAGAGCTCCTACGAGCAGTACTTC. The chain links TRBV4-3 to TRBJ2-7; D is uncertain. Germline assignment: CDR1 LGHNA and CDR2 YSLEER. Trimming pared 0 bases from V and 0 bases from J, leaving 6 bases between. CDR3 length: 14 residues.

V usage is TRBV2 and J usage is TRBJ2-7; 8 bases match TRBD1. The CDR3 sequence is 14 residues long. Germline V lookup: CDR1 SNHLY, CDR2 FYNNEI. The ends lost 6 bases at V and 2 bases at J; junction bases unmatched: 6. This CDR3 reads CASRPLQGAYEQYF. The CDR3 DNA follows: TGTGCCAGCAGACCTTTACAGGGGGCCTACGAGCAGTACTTC.

The J gene is TRBJ2-5, the V gene TRBV5-4; tentatively, D is TRBD1 (5 bases). V was pared by 1 base and J by 2 bases, with 12 bases between. The CDR3 totals 15 residues. CDR1 is SGHNT, CDR2 YYREEE, per germline (reference sequence). The CDR3 region is CASSLITGLQETQYF. The CDR3 DNA follows: TGTGCCAGCAGCTTGATTACAGGCCTTCAAGAGACCCAGTACTTC. Full variable domain (outside the CDR3, taken from reference TRBV5-4 and TRBJ2-5): ETGVTQSPTHLIKTRGQQVTLRCSSQSGHNTVSWYQQALGQGPQFIFQYYREEENGRGNFPPRFSGLQFPNYSSELNVNALELDDSALYLCASSLITGLQETQYFGPGTRLLVL.

This clone was seen a handful of times. The rearrangement joins TRBV5-1 to TRBJ2-1; possibly TRBD2 for D (5 bases). The V end was cut by 1 base, the J end by 0 bases, with 14 bases between. This CDR3 is built from 17 residues. Germline V gene lookup returns CDR1 SGHRS and CDR2 YFSETQ. CDR3 sequence: CASSLNLVGSSYNEQFF. DNA for the CDR3: TGCGCCAGCAGCTTGAACCTTGTGGGGAGCTCCTACAATGAGCAGTTCTTC. Full variable domain (missing parts from reference TRBV5-1 and TRBJ2-1): KAGVTQTPRYLIKTRGQQVTLSCSPISGHRSVSWYQQTPGQGLQFLFEYFSETQRNKGNFPGRFSGRQFSNSRSEMNVSTLELGDSALYLCASSLNLVGSSYNEQFFGPGTRLTVL.

This clone was found a few times. The chain is built from TRBV27 and TRBJ2-1, with a weak D call TRBD1 (6 bases). CDR3 length equals 13 residues. Germline V CDR1 and CDR2: MNHEY, SMNVEV (reference sequence). The V gene lost 8 bases and the J gene lost 6 bases, with 14 bases spanning the gap. CDR3: CASYIPGANEQFF. The CDR3 DNA follows: TGTGCCAGCTATATCCCAGGGGCCAATGAGCAGTTCTTC.

The chain employs TRBV11-1 and TRBJ2-7; D may be TRBD1 (6 bases). There are 14 residues in the CDR3. Trimming took off 0 bases at V and 2 bases at J, with 8 bases between the two ends. Germline values: CDR1 SGHAT, CDR2 FQDESV (reference sequence). CDR3 loop: CASSLADRPYEQYF. The DNA of the CDR3 is TGTGCCAGCAGCTTAGCGGACAGACCCTACGAGCAGTACTTC.

This chain connects TRBV30 to TRBJ1-5, with 10 bases lining up with TRBD1. From germline, CDR1 is GTSNPN and CDR2 SVGIG (reference sequence). The J segment lost 4 bases and the V segment lost 2 bases, leaving 5 bases of the junction unmatched. The CDR3 runs to 15 residues. CDR3 protein: CAWSPDRGENQPQHF. For the CDR3, the DNA is TGTGCCTGGAGTCCGGACAGGGGGGAGAATCAGCCCCAGCATTTT. Drawing the rest from reference TRBV30 and TRBJ1-5, the complete variable domain is SQTIHQWPATLVQPVGSPLSLECTVEGTSNPNLYWYRQAAGRGLQLLFYSVGIGQISSEVPQNLSASRPQDRQFILSSKKLLLSDSGFYLCAWSPDRGENQPQHFGDGTRLSIL.

The chain carries TRBV7-2 and TRBJ2-1, with D perhaps matching TRBD2 (7 bases). Germline lookup yields CDR1 SGHTA and CDR2 FQGNSA. This CDR3 region has 15 residues. Trimming removed 6 bases from V and 5 bases from J, with 17 bases in between. The CDR3 coding sequence is TGTGCCAGCAGAGGGGGGGAGGGCGCCAACAATGAGCAGTTCTTC. Residues: CASRGGEGANNEQFF. Full variable domain (missing parts from reference TRBV7-2 and TRBJ2-1): GAGVSQSPSNKVTEKGKDVELRCDPISGHTALYWYRQSLGQGLEFLIYFQGNSAPDKSGLPSDRFSAERTGGSVSTLTIQRTQQEDSAVYLCASRGGEGANNEQFFGPGTRLTVL.

CDR3 region: CASSKARQGAGTDTQYF. CDR3 nucleotides: TGTGCCAGTAGTAAGGCCCGACAGGGGGCGGGCACAGATACGCAGTATTTT. This rearrangement joins TRBV19 to TRBJ2-3, with TRBD1 matching 10 bases. In germline, CDR1 is LNHDA, CDR2 SQIVND (reference sequence). Losses at the gene ends were 4 bases for V and 1 base for J; bases not matched to a gene: 8. The CDR3 covers 17 residues.

The chain carries TRBV11-3 and TRBJ2-7; TRBD1 agrees at 11 bases. Per the germline V gene, CDR1 is SGHNT and CDR2 is YENEEA. This CDR3 contains 12 residues. The V and J ends lost 11 bases and 5 bases, in that order; junction bases with no gene match: 5. CDR3 nucleotide sequence: TGTGCCGGCGGGACAGGGGGTCACGAGCAGTACTTC. It translates to CAGGTGGHEQYF. Full variable domain (remainder filled in from reference TRBV11-3 and TRBJ2-7): EAGVVQSPRYKIIEKKQPVAFWCNPISGHNTLYWYLQNLGQGPELLIRYENEEAVDDSQLPKDRFSAERLKGVDSTLKIQPAELGDSAVYLCAGGTGGHEQYFGPGTRLTVT.

V usage is TRBV10-3 and J usage is TRBJ1-5; 7 nucleotides match TRBD1. Germline-derived CDR1 and CDR2 are ENHRY and SYGVKD. The CDR3 is made up of 13 amino acids. The V segment lost 11 bases and the J segment 1 base; nucleotides outside the gene matches: 5. The CDR3 spells CAVQGESNQPQHF. In DNA form, the CDR3 reads TGTGCCGTTCAGGGGGAGAGCAATCAGCCCCAGCATTTT.

Note on this clone: This CDR3 is also generated by other DNA sequences in the sample. J is TRBJ1-5 and V is TRBV10-3; D gene ambiguous. Germline V CDR1 and CDR2: ENHRY, SYGVKD. With 2 bases removed from V and 3 bases from J, the gap between germline ends came to 8 bases. The CDR3 covers 14 residues. CDR3 sequence (DNA): TGTGCCATCAGTGAGGGCGGTTCCAATCAGCCCCAGCATTTT. This translates into CAISEGGSNQPQHF.

The chain is built from TRBV6-5 and TRBJ2-5; the D is unclear. Trimming took 0 bases from V and 3 from J, leaving 5 bases between them. Germline lookup yields CDR1 MNHEY and CDR2 SVGAGI. The CDR3 has 13 amino acids. CDR3 amino acids: CASSYSSKETQYF. CDR3 nucleotide sequence: TGTGCCAGCAGTTACTCTTCCAAAGAGACCCAGTACTTC.

J is TRBJ2-3 and V is TRBV6-5; D unclear. Germline V gives CDR1 MNHEY, CDR2 SVGAGI. The CDR3 contains 15 residues. V was trimmed by 2 bases and J by 4 bases, leaving 13 bases between them. CDR3 residues: CASSYLRSSSDTQYF. The CDR3 bases are TGTGCCAGCAGTTACCTCCGGAGCAGTTCAGATACGCAGTATTTT.

The sample holds a few counts of this clone. CDR3 in amino acids: CASSQGDRGRGQPQHF. CDR3 coding DNA: TGTGCCAGCAGCCAGGGGGACAGGGGGCGAGGGCAGCCCCAGCATTTT. V is TRBV5-8 and J is TRBJ1-5, with 12 bases that match TRBD1. Germline V gene sequence: CDR1 SGHTS, CDR2 YDEGEE. The CDR3 length is 16 residues. Trimming at V came to 4 bases and at J to 7 bases, leaving 9 bases not matched to a gene.

This sequence joins TRBV27 and TRBJ2-5; TRBD1 aligns across 9 bases. The J segment lost 4 bases and the V segment lost 4 bases, leaving 13 bases of the junction unmatched. CDR1 is MNHEY, CDR2 SMNVEV, per germline (reference sequence). This CDR3 spans 17 amino acids. The CDR3 spells CASSYITGGGGRETQYF. The DNA of the CDR3 is TGTGCCAGCAGTTATATCACAGGGGGCGGGGGTCGAGAGACCCAGTACTTC.

This clone was detected only a few times. V is TRBV27 and J is TRBJ2-1, with 8 positions matching TRBD1. CDR3 length: 17 amino acids. After removal of 5 bases from V and 4 bases from J, the junction contained 13 bases not matched to a gene. Germline V lookup: CDR1 MNHEY, CDR2 SMNVEV (reference sequence). In DNA, the CDR3 is TGTGCCAGCAGTCTAGCCCCCGGACAGGGAACTTACAATGAGCAGTTCTTC. Its protein product is CASSLAPGQGTYNEQFF.

This rearrangement joins TRBV7-9 to TRBJ1-1, with a possible D match to TRBD1 (5 bases). The V gene's germline CDR1 is SEHNR and CDR2 FQNEAQ (reference sequence). The V end was cut by 5 bases, the J end by 10 bases, with 17 bases between. This CDR3 has 13 residues. The CDR3 region is CASSLRTEGRAFF. The CDR3 bases are TGTGCCAGCAGCCTTAGAACGGAGGGGAGAGCTTTCTTT. The whole variable domain, remainder taken from reference TRBV7-9 and TRBJ1-1, is DTGVSQNPRHKITKRGQNVTFRCDPISEHNRLYWYRQTLGQGPEFLTYFQNEAQLEKSRLLSDRFSAERPKGSFSTLEIQRTEQGDSAMYLCASSLRTEGRAFFGQGTRLTVV.

This chain connects TRBV7-3 to TRBJ2-5; TRBD2 matches 8 bases. The J call may be incorrect, as the DNA end agrees better with TRBJ2-7. CDR3 length equals 15 residues. Germline lookup yields CDR1 SGHTA and CDR2 FQGTGA. The CDR3: CASSLVREGRYEQYF. In nucleotides, the CDR3 is TGTGCCAGCAGCTTAGTACGGGAGGGCCGGTACGAGCAGTACTTC.

This clone was counted once. The gene calls are TRBV10-3 and TRBJ2-1, with 8 bases that match TRBD2. The CDR3 extends over 15 amino acids. Germline lookup yields CDR1 ENHRY and CDR2 SYGVKD. V lost 8 bases to trimming and J lost 3 bases; unmatched junction nucleotides: 9. CDR3 bases: TGTGCCATCCCGAGGGGGACTAGGAACTACAATGAGCAGTTCTTC. Translating gives CAIPRGTRNYNEQFF.

This clone was seen a few times. The V gene is TRBV5-1, the J gene TRBJ1-2; D may be TRBD1 (5 bases). The CDR3 contains 17 residues. Trimming took off 0 bases at V and 0 bases at J, with 15 bases between the two ends. Germline V gene lookup returns CDR1 SGHRS and CDR2 YFSETQ. The CDR3 spells CASSLGRQTRANYGYTF. The CDR3 nucleotides are TGCGCCAGCAGCTTGGGCAGACAGACCAGAGCTAACTATGGCTACACCTTC.